Listed below are T cell receptor beta chains from one sample, sequenced in a study of T-cell memory formation after mild COVID-19. TCRdb itself ran the 5' RACE reads through MiXCR, one entry per CDR3 protein. This sample has more than 350,000 distinct CDR3 sequences, with about a sixth found just once. Sequencing used PBMCs or a T cell subset sorted from them (not recorded which). The receptors come from a man younger than 30 who had mild COVID-19 (a few samples of this study predate the infection). Cell type and time point are not known. The CDR3 runs from the conserved cysteine through the conserved F or W. Fields, in order: D gene, clone size, J gene, V gene, CDR3 protein, CDR3 DNA. A D gene is named only where the DNA matches it firmly. Some rows mark clone size as missing; the rest say once, few, many or name a class of expanded clone.

- | - | TRBJ1-5 | TRBV12-3/TRBV12-4 | CASTQLGSNQPQHF | TGTGCCAGCACTCAGCTGGGTAGCAATCAGCCCCAGCATTTT
- | few | TRBJ2-2 | TRBV6-5 | CASSYMEELFF | TGTGCCAGCAGTTATATGGAGGAGCTGTTTTTT
- | - | TRBJ1-3 | TRBV2 | CASSRGLAGNTIYF | TGTGCCAGCAGCCGGGGTCTAGCTGGAAACACCATATATTTT
- | - | TRBJ2-2 | TRBV12-3/TRBV12-4 | CASSLVQLTGELFF | TGTGCCAGCAGTTTAGTTCAGCTCACCGGGGAGCTGTTTTTT
- | few | TRBJ2-7 | TRBV5-1 | CASNEQQPGSEQYF | TGCGCCAGCAATGAACAGCAGCCTGGATCCGAGCAGTACTTC
- | few | TRBJ1-1 | TRBV6-2/TRBV6-3 | CASSRRGEDTEAFF | TGTGCCAGCAGTCGGCGGGGGGAGGACACTGAAGCTTTCTTT
TRBD1 | few | TRBJ1-4 | TRBV7-9 | CASSLRDRAASYEKLFF | TGTGCCAGCAGCTTACGGGACAGGGCCGCTTCCTATGAAAAACTGTTTTTT
- | few | TRBJ1-5 | TRBV5-1 | CASSLGNDQPQHF | TGCGCCAGCAGCTTGGGAAATGATCAGCCCCAGCATTTT
- | few | TRBJ1-1 | TRBV29-1 | CSVFATEETEAFF | TGCAGCGTCTTCGCTACAGAGGAAACTGAAGCTTTCTTT
- | many | TRBJ2-2 | TRBV12-3/TRBV12-4 | CASSLDAGELFF | TGTGCCAGCAGTCTCGACGCCGGGGAGCTGTTTTTT
- | few | TRBJ2-3 | TRBV9 | CASSVYSRAGTDTQYF | TGTGCCAGCAGCGTATACTCGCGGGCGGGCACAGATACGCAGTATTTT
TRBD1 | - | TRBJ1-5 | TRBV5-6 | CASRRQGGGSNQPQHF | TGTGCCAGCAGGCGACAGGGCGGGGGCAGCAATCAGCCCCAGCATTTT
- | few | TRBJ1-5 | TRBV6-2/TRBV6-3 | CASSRRLGAPYGNQPQHF | TGTGCCAGCAGTCGCCGGTTGGGGGCTCCGTATGGCAATCAGCCCCAGCATTTT
TRBD2 | - | TRBJ2-5 | TRBV7-9 | CASSTAGAQETQYF | TGTGCCAGCAGCACAGCGGGGGCCCAAGAGACCCAGTACTTC
- | few | TRBJ1-3 | TRBV5-1 | CASSLLAGNTIYF | TGTGCCAGCAGCTTGTTGGCGGGAAACACCATATATTTT
TRBD2 | few | TRBJ2-3 | TRBV12-3/TRBV12-4 | CASSFVPGGTQYF | TGTGCCAGCAGTTTTGTCCCGGGGGGTACGCAGTATTTT
- | - | TRBJ2-3 | TRBV4-3 | CASSQEPGQSTDTQYF | TGCGCCAGCAGCCAAGAACCCGGACAGAGCACAGATACGCAGTATTTT
- | many | TRBJ2-5 | TRBV3-1 | CASSQDQETQYF | TGTGCCAGCAGCCAAGACCAAGAGACCCAGTACTTC
TRBD1 | few | TRBJ1-1 | TRBV3-1 | CASSPTGVAEAFF | TGTGCCAGCAGCCCGACAGGGGTTGCTGAAGCTTTCTTT
- | - | TRBJ2-4 | TRBV7-9 | CASGIKALGIAKNIQYF | TGTGCCAGCGGTATAAAGGCCCTGGGAATCGCCAAAAACATTCAGTACTTC
TRBD1 | few | TRBJ1-3 | TRBV12-3/TRBV12-4 | CASGTGKSQRNTIYF | TGTGCCAGCGGGACAGGGAAAAGCCAGCGAAACACCATATATTTT
- | - | TRBJ1-2 | TRBV12-3/TRBV12-4 | CASRTGRWLDGYTF | TGTGCCAGCAGGACCGGCCGGTGGTTGGATGGCTACACCTTC
- | few | TRBJ1-2 | TRBV10-3 | CAIGWKNYGYTF | TGTGCCATCGGCTGGAAGAACTATGGCTACACCTTC
- | - | TRBJ2-5 | TRBV18 | CASSPGQPETQYF | TGTGCCAGCTCACCGGGACAACCAGAGACCCAGTACTTC
- | few | TRBJ1-1 | TRBV7-2 | CASSRLFNTEAFF | TGTGCCAGCAGCCGCCTGTTTAACACTGAAGCTTTCTTT
TRBD2 | few | TRBJ2-1 | TRBV5-1 | CASSLDLAGLFF | TGCGCCAGCAGCTTGGATTTAGCGGGGCTGTTCTTC
TRBD1 | few | TRBJ1-2 | TRBV20-1 | CSARDSRTGNYGYTF | TGCAGTGCTAGAGATTCCCGGACAGGGAACTATGGCTACACCTTC
- | - | TRBJ2-1 | TRBV5-1 | CASSLGGSPIYNEQFF | TGCGCCAGCAGCTTGGGGGGCAGCCCAATCTACAATGAGCAGTTCTTC
- | few | TRBJ1-1 | TRBV4-1 | CASSQDSSWNTEAFF | TGCGCCAGCAGCCAAGATTCGAGTTGGAACACTGAAGCTTTCTTT
- | - | TRBJ1-4 | TRBV29-1 | CSVEDAGANEKLFF | TGCAGCGTTGAAGATGCTGGAGCTAATGAAAAACTGTTTTTT
TRBD2 | few | TRBJ2-5 | TRBV9 | CASGERGGRKETQYF | TGTGCCAGCGGGGAGCGGGGGGGCCGGAAAGAGACCCAGTACTTC
- | few | TRBJ2-2 | TRBV12-3/TRBV12-4 | CASSLGDGGVHSGELFF | TGTGCCAGCAGTTTAGGGGACGGAGGCGTTCATTCCGGGGAGCTGTTTTTT
TRBD1 | many | TRBJ1-2 | TRBV5-1 | CASSSTGGSYGYTF | TGTGCCAGCAGTTCTACAGGGGGCAGCTATGGCTACACCTTC
- | few | TRBJ1-5 | TRBV7-2 | CASSLDSGTWPQPQHF | TGTGCCAGCAGCTTAGATTCCGGGACGTGGCCCCAGCCCCAGCATTTT
- | many | TRBJ1-5 | TRBV18 | CASSPEAGSQPQHF | TGTGCCAGCTCACCAGAGGCAGGGAGTCAGCCCCAGCATTTT
- | few | TRBJ2-2 | TRBV10-3 | CAILTDTGELFF | TGTGCCATCCTGACTGATACCGGGGAGCTGTTTTTT